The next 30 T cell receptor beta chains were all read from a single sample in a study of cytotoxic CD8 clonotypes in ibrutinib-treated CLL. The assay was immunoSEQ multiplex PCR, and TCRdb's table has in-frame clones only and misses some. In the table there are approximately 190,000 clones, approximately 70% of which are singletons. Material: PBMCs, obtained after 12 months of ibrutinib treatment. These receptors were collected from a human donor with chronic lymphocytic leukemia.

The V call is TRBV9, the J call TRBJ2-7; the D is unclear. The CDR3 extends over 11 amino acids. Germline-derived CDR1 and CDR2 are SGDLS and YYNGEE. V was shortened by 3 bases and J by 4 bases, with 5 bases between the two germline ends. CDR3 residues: CASSGNYEQYF. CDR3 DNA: TGTGCCAGCAGCGGCAATTACGAGCAGTACTTC.

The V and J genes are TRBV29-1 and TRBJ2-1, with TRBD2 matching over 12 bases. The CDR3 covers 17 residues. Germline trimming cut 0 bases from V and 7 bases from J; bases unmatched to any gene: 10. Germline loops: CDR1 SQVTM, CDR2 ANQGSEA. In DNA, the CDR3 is TGCAGCGTTGAAGATCTCCTCGGACTAGCGGGAAGGAATGAGCAGTTCTTC. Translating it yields CSVEDLLGLAGRNEQFF.

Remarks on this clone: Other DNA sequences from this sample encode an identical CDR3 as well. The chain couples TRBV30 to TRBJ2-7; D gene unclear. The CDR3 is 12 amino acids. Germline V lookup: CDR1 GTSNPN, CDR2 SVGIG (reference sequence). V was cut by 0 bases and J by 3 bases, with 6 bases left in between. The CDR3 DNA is TGTGCCTGGAGTGTCTCGGGCTACGAGCAGTACTTC. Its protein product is CAWSVSGYEQYF.

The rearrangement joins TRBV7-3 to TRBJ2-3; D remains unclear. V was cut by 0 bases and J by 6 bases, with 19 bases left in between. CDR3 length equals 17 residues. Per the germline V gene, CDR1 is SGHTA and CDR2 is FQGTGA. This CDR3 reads CASSLTWAAAPRDTQYF. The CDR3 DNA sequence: TGTGCCAGCAGCTTAACGTGGGCGGCTGCTCCTAGGGATACGCAGTATTTT.

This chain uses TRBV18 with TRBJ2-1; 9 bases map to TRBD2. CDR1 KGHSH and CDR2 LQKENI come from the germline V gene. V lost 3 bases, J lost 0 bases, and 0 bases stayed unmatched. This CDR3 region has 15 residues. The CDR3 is CASSPRGGSYNEQFF. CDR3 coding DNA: TGTGCCAGCTCACCGCGGGGGGGCTCCTACAATGAGCAGTTCTTC.

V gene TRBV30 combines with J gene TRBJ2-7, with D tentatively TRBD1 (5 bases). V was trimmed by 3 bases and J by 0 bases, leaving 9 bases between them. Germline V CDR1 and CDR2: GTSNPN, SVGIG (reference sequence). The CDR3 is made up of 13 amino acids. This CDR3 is CAWRQDSSYEQYF. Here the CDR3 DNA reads TGTGCCTGGAGACAAGACAGCTCCTACGAGCAGTACTTC.

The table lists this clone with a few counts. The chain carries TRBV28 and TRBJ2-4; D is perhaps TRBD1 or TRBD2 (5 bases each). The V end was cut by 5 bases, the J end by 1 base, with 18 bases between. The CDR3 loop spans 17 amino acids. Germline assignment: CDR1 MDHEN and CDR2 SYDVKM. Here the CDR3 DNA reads TGTGCCAGCAGTGGGGGTTCATACGGAAACGCCAAAAACATTCAGTACTTC. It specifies CASSGGSYGNAKNIQYF.

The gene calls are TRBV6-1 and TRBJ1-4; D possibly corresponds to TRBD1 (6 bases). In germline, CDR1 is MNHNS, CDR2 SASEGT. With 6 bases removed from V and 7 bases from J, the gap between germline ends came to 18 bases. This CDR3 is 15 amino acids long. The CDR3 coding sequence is TGTGCCAGCAGGAGGGGGGTCCTTCTGGGTGAAAAACTGTTTTTT. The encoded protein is CASRRGVLLGEKLFF.

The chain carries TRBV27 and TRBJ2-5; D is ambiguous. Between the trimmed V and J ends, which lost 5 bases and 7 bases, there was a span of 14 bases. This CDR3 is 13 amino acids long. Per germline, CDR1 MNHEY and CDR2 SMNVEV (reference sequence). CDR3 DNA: TGTGCCAGCAGTGCCCTTGGGGTTGGGACCCAGTACTTC. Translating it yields CASSALGVGTQYF.

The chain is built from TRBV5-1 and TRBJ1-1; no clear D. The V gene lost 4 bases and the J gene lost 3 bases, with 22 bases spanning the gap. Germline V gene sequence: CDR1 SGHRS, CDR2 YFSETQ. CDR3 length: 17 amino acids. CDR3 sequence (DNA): TGCGCCAGCAGCCCCTTGGTCGCGACGGAGGCCTACACTGAAGCTTTCTTT. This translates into CASSPLVATEAYTEAFF.

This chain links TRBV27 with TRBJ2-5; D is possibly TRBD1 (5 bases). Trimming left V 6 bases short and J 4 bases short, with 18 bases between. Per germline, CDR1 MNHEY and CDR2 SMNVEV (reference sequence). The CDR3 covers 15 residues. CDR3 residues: CASSLLWGYGETQYF. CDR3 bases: TGTGCCAGCAGCCTATTGTGGGGCTATGGAGAGACCCAGTACTTC.

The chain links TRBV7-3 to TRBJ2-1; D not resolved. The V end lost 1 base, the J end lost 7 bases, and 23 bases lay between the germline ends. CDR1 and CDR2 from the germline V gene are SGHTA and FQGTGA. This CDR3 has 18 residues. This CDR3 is CASSLKGSPVLALNEQFF. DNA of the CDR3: TGTGCCAGCAGCTTAAAAGGTTCCCCGGTCCTGGCCTTGAATGAGCAGTTCTTC.

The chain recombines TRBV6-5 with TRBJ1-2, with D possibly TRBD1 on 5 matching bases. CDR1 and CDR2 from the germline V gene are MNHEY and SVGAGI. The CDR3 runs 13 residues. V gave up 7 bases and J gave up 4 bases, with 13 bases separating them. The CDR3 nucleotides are TGTGCCAGCATGAGGGGACGGGGCTATGGCTACACCTTC. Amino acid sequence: CASMRGRGYGYTF.

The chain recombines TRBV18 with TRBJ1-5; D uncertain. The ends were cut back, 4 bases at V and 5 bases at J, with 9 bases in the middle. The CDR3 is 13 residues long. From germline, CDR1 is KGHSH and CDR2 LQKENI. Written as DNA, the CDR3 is TGTGCCAGCTCACGGGGTTATGATCAGCCCCAGCATTTT. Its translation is CASSRGYDQPQHF.

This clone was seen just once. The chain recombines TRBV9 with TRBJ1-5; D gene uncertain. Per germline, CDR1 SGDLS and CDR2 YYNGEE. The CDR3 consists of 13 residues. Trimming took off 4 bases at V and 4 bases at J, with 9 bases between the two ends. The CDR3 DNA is TGTGCCAGCAGCCGGACGATTAATCAGCCCCAGCATTTT. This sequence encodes CASSRTINQPQHF.

The CDR3 DNA is TGTGCCAGCAAGTTAGTAGCGGGATCGGAAGAGACCCAGTACTTC. Its protein is CASKLVAGSEETQYF. The J gene is TRBJ2-5, the V gene TRBV6-1, with 8 nucleotides matching TRBD2. Germline CDR1 reads MNHNS; CDR2 reads SASEGT. V was clipped by 7 bases and J by 3 bases; unmatched bases: 10. The CDR3 contains 15 residues.

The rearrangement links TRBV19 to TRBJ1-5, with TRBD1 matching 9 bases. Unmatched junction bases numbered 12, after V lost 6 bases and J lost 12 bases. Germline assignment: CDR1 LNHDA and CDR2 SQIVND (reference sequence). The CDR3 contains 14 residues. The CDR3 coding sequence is TGTGCCAGTAGCTGGGGACAGGGTGCTAGGCTCCAGCATTTT. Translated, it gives CASSWGQGARLQHF.

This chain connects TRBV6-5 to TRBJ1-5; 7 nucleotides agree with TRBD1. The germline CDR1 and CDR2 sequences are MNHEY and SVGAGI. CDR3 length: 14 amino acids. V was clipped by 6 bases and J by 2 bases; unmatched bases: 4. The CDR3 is CASRNRGGNQPQHF. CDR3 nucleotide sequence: TGTGCCAGCAGAAACAGGGGCGGCAATCAGCCCCAGCATTTT.

The CDR3 DNA sequence: TGTGTCAGAAGCTCACTAGGCGTGGACGAGCAGTACTTC. This codes for CVRSSLGVDEQYF. The rearrangement links TRBV7-5 to TRBJ2-7; the tabulated D call, TRBD2, remains unverified against the DNA. TRBV7-5 is a documented pseudogene. The CDR3 loop spans 13 amino acids.

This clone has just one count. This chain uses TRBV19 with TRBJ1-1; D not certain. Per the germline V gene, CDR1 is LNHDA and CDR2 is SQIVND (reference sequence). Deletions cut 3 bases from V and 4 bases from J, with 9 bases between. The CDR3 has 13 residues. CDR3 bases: TGTGCCAGTAGTATGAGCCCAGGCACTGAAGCTTTCTTT. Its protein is CASSMSPGTEAFF.

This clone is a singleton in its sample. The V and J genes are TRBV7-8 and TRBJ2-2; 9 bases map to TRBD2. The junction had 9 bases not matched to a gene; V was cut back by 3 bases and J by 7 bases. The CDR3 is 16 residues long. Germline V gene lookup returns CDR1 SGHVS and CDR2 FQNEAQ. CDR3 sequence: CASSFTGTSRNGELFF. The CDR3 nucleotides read TGTGCCAGCAGCTTCACCGGGACTAGCAGGAACGGGGAGCTGTTTTTT.

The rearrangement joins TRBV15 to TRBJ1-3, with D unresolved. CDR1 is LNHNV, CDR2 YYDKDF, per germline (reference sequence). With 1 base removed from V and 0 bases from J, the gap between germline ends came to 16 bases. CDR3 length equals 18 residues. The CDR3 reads CATSRALPREISGNTIYF. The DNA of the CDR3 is TGTGCCACCAGCAGAGCCCTCCCGAGGGAAATCTCTGGAAACACCATATATTTT.

The CDR3 DNA reads TGTGCCAGCAGCTTGGGACAGGGGTATGAAAAACTGTTTTTT. Its translation: CASSLGQGYEKLFF. The chain joins TRBV7-2 to TRBJ1-4, with 10 bases matching TRBD1. V shed 3 bases, J shed 6 bases, and the junction held 1 base outside the gene matches. Germline CDR1 reads SGHTA; CDR2 reads FQGNSA. This CDR3 has 14 amino acids.

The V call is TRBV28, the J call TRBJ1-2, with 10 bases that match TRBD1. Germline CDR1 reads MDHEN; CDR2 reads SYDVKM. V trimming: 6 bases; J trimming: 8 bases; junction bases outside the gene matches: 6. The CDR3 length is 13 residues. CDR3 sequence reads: CASRRGTGAGYTF. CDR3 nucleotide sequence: TGTGCCAGCAGACGAGGGACAGGGGCAGGCTACACCTTC.

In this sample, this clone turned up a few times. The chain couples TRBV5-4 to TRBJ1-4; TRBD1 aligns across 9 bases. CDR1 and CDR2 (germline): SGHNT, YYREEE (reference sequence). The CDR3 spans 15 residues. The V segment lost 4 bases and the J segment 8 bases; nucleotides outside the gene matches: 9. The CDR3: CASSLNRGLGEKLFF. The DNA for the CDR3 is TGTGCCAGCAGCCTAAACAGGGGGCTAGGGGAAAAACTGTTTTTT. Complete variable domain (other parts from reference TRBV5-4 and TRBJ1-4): ETGVTQSPTHLIKTRGQQVTLRCSSQSGHNTVSWYQQALGQGPQFIFQYYREEENGRGNFPPRFSGLQFPNYSSELNVNALELDDSALYLCASSLNRGLGEKLFFGSGTQLSVL.

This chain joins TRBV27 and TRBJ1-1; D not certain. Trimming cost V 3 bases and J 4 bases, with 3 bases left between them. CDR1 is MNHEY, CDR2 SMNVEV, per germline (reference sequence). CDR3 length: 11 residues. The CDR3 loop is CASSFRTEAFF. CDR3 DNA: TGTGCCAGCAGTTTTCGCACTGAAGCTTTCTTT.

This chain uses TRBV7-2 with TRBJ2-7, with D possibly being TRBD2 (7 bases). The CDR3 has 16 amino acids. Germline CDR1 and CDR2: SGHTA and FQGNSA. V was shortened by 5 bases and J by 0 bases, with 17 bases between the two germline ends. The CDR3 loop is CASSPQGGVPSYEQYF. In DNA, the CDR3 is TGTGCCAGCAGCCCCCAAGGGGGGGTTCCCTCCTACGAGCAGTACTTC.

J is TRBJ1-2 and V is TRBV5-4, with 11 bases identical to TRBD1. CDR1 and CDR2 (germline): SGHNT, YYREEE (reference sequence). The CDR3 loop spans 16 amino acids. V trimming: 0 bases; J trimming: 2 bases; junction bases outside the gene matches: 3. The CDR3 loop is CASSLGRDRGNYGYTF. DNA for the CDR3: TGTGCCAGCAGCTTGGGTCGGGACAGGGGGAACTATGGCTACACCTTC.

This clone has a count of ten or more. The CDR3 sequence is CASSQRDSIYGYTF. The CDR3 DNA follows: TGTGCCAGCAGCCAAAGGGACAGCATTTATGGCTACACCTTC. The chain joins TRBV4-2 to TRBJ1-2; the match to TRBD1 covers 7 bases. The CDR3 totals 14 residues. The junction had 5 bases not matched to a gene; V was cut back by 2 bases and J by 5 bases. Germline loops: CDR1 LGHNA, CDR2 YNFKEQ.

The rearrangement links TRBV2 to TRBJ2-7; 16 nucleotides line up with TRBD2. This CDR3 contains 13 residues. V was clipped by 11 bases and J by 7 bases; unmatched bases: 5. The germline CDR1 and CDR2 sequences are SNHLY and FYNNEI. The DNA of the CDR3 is TGTGCCTGGACGGGACTAGCGGGAGGGGAGCAGTACTTC. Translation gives CAWTGLAGGEQYF.